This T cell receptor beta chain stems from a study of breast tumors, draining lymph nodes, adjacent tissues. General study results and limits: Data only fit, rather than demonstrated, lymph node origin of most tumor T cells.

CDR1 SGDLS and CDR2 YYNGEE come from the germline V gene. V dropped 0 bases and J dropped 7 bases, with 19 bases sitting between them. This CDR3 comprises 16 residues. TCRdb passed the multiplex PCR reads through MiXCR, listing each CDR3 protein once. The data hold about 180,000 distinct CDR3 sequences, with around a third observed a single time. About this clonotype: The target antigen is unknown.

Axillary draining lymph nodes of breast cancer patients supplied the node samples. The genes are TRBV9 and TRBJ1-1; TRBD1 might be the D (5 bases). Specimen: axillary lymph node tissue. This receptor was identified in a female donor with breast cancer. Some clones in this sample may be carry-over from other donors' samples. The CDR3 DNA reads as TGTGCCAGCAGCGTAGCCCCCGGCGGGGGTTTGGGTGAAGCTTTCTTT. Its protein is CASSVAPGGGLGEAFF. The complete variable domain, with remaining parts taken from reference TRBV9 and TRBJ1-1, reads DSGVTQTPKHLITATGQRVTLRCSPRSGDLSVYWYQQSLDQGLQFLIQYYNGEERAKGNILERFSAQQFPDLHSELNLSSLELGDSALYFCASSVAPGGGLGEAFFGQGTRLTVV.